Below are 17 T cell receptor beta chains sequenced from a single sample in a study of T cell repertoires in cytomegalovirus infection (dated by TCRdb to about 2019). The sample's treatment or condition, from its label and the paper: in vitro stimulation with specific CMV peptide epitopes to enrich CMV-specific T cells. The sample was run on an Illumina HiSeq 1500. TCRdb reworked the public reads: Q25 trimming with fastp, MiXCR clone assembly, productive beta chains retained. Duplicate CDR3 protein sequences are folded into a single record with the most common DNA and genes. Recorded for this sample are 650,000 to 850,000 distinct CDR3 sequences; approximately 32% of them occurred a single time. The ten most abundant clones make up under 15% of the sample. Their antigens remain unidentified. The source material was cultured CD8+ T cells from PBMCs, sampled from culture after CMV antigen stimulation. The receptors were gathered from a human donor in good health (CMV status not recorded). Some clones in this sample may be carry-over from other donors' samples.

This clonotype was seen a handful of times. The chain carries TRBV27 and TRBJ1-5, with TRBD1 identical over 10 bases. Germline loops: CDR1 MNHEY, CDR2 SMNVEV (reference sequence). The J segment lost 5 bases and the V segment lost 6 bases, leaving 4 bases of the junction unmatched. The CDR3 has 14 residues. The CDR3 is CASRTGGSHQPQHF. The DNA for the CDR3 is TGTGCCAGCAGGACAGGGGGCTCGCATCAGCCCCAGCATTTT.

Ten or more counts support this clonotype. This chain links TRBV7-9 with TRBJ2-5, with D possibly called TRBD1 or TRBD2 (5 bases each). Germline CDR1 and CDR2: SEHNR and FQNEAQ (reference sequence). This CDR3 spans 14 amino acids. Trimming took 3 bases from V and 0 from J, leaving 8 bases between them. The CDR3 DNA is TGTGCCAGCAGCTTTGAGGGGTACCAAGAGACCCAGTACTTC. This codes for CASSFEGYQETQYF.

V and J are TRBV19 and TRBJ2-7; possible D gene TRBD2, 5 bases. This CDR3 is 14 amino acids long. Germline assignment: CDR1 LNHDA and CDR2 SQIVND (reference sequence). V was pared by 5 bases and J by 3 bases, with 14 bases between. CDR3 sequence (DNA): TGTGCCAGTAGTTTCAGGTACCGGGACTACGAGCAGTACTTC. Encoded protein: CASSFRYRDYEQYF.

The chain carries TRBV27 and TRBJ2-2; unclear D gene. V dropped 6 bases and J dropped 8 bases, with 19 bases sitting between them. Germline V lookup: CDR1 MNHEY, CDR2 SMNVEV (reference sequence). The CDR3 spans 15 residues. The CDR3 nucleotides read TGTGCCAGCAGCCCCCTAGGGCGTGAAACGGGGGAGCTGTTTTTT. Amino acid sequence: CASSPLGRETGELFF.

This clonotype has only a few counts. DNA of the CDR3: TGTGCTAGTGGTTTGACGGGCATGAACACTGAAGCTTTCTTT. It specifies CASGLTGMNTEAFF. The V and J genes are TRBV12-5 and TRBJ1-1; D unresolved. The V end lost 2 bases, the J end lost 0 bases, and 7 bases lay between the germline ends. Per germline, CDR1 LGHNT and CDR2 FRNRAP. This CDR3 has 14 amino acids.

The chain has TRBV4-1 and TRBJ1-2, with 9 bases fitting TRBD1. With V trimmed by 4 bases and J by 4 bases, 13 bases remained unmatched. This CDR3 has 17 residues. Per the germline V gene, CDR1 is MGHRA and CDR2 is YSYEKL. CDR3 bases: TGCGCCAGCAGCCCTGGGACAGGGCCCCGCTCACTCTATGGCTACACCTTC. Its protein product is CASSPGTGPRSLYGYTF.

The chain couples TRBV9 to TRBJ2-4; no firm D call. The CDR3 contains 14 residues. Germline lookup yields CDR1 SGDLS and CDR2 YYNGEE. V lost 4 bases and J 5 bases, leaving 13 bases between the germline ends. In DNA form, the CDR3 reads TGTGCCAGCAGCTTAGGGAATGCGCAAAACATTCAGTACTTC. Its translation: CASSLGNAQNIQYF.

This clonotype occurred a few times. The chain recombines TRBV12-3 or TRBV12-4 with TRBJ2-3; a weak D match, TRBD2 (7 bases). This CDR3 is 18 amino acids long. Deletions cut 7 bases from V and 1 base from J, with 24 bases between. CDR3 DNA sequence: TGTGCCAGCACCTGGGGAGGGGGGGCCCGAATCGGCACAGATACGCAGTATTTT. Encoded protein: CASTWGGGARIGTDTQYF.

This clonotype has just one count. The chain employs TRBV3-1 and TRBJ2-5; D may be TRBD1 or TRBD2 (5 bases each). The CDR3 length is 16 residues. Trimming removed 0 bases at V and 5 bases at J, with 16 bases between. Germline CDR1 and CDR2: LGHDT and YNNKEL (reference sequence). The DNA for the CDR3 is TGTGCCAGCAGCCAAGATGAGAGGGGTCGGCGTGAGACCCAGTACTTC. It codes for CASSQDERGRRETQYF.

This clonotype was picked up a small number of times. The chain uses TRBV19 and TRBJ1-2; no clear D gene. V lost 7 bases and J 4 bases, leaving 13 bases between the germline ends. The CDR3 covers 13 residues. The germline CDR1 and CDR2 sequences are LNHDA and SQIVND (reference sequence). CDR3 in amino acids: CASTSDKGYGYTF. In nucleotides, the CDR3 is TGTGCCAGTACCTCAGACAAGGGCTATGGCTACACCTTC.

This clonotype was counted ten times or more. The genes are TRBV7-2 and TRBJ2-1; TRBD2 agrees at 10 bases. Germline V gene data show CDR1 as SGHTA and CDR2 as FQGNSA. The V segment lost 5 bases and the J segment 3 bases; nucleotides outside the gene matches: 4. The CDR3 runs to 15 residues. The CDR3 here is CASSTSGGGYNEQFF. The CDR3 nucleotides read TGTGCCAGCAGCACCAGCGGGGGGGGCTACAATGAGCAGTTCTTC.

V gene TRBV7-4 combines with J gene TRBJ1-2, with a possible D match to TRBD1 (5 bases). CDR1 and CDR2 from the germline V gene are SGHVT and SQSDAQ. The CDR3 is 14 amino acids. Trimming shortened V by 10 bases and J by 3 bases, and 18 bases separated the two germline ends. CDR3 amino acids: CATPRGLGDYGYTF. CDR3 sequence (DNA): TGTGCCACCCCCCGGGGACTCGGGGACTATGGCTACACCTTC.

There are a few counts of this clonotype. Its ends do not fully match the called genes, so a read error is possible. The rearrangement uses TRBV27 and TRBJ2-7; 8 bases line up with TRBD1. The germline V gene has CDR1 MNHEY and CDR2 SMNVEV (reference sequence). The CDR3 runs to 12 residues. The CDR3 region is CSTGQGGYEQYF. In DNA, the CDR3 is TGCTCCACTGGACAGGGTGGGTACGAGCAGTACTTC.

The rearrangement uses TRBV20-1 and TRBJ2-3, with 7 bases fitting TRBD2. Germline assignment: CDR1 DFQATT and CDR2 SNEGSKA (reference sequence). Trimming took 0 bases from V and 0 from J; bases not matched to a gene: 6. This CDR3 comprises 16 residues. The CDR3 coding sequence is TGCAGTGCTAGAGATACGGCGGGGGATAGCACAGATACGCAGTATTTT. Residues: CSARDTAGDSTDTQYF.

V gene TRBV7-2 combines with J gene TRBJ1-6, with D unclear. The germline gives CDR1 SGHTA, CDR2 FQGNSA. The CDR3 runs to 14 residues. V lost 1 base, J lost 9 bases, and 10 bases lay in between. As DNA, the CDR3 is TGTGCCAGCAGCTTAGGTGCGATGCGTTCACCCCTCCACTTT. It yields the protein CASSLGAMRSPLHF. The full variable domain, in which reference TRBV7-2 and TRBJ1-6 provide the parts outside the CDR3, is GAGVSQSPSNKVTEKGKDVELRCDPISGHTALYWYRQSLGQGLEFLIYFQGNSAPDKSGLPSDRFSAERTGGSVSTLTIQRTQQEDSAVYLCASSLGAMRSPLHFGNGTRLTVT.

This clonotype showed up just a few times. V and J are TRBV7-2 and TRBJ2-7, with 7 bases aligning to TRBD1. J lost 5 bases, V lost 5 bases, and 9 bases had no gene match. The CDR3 has 14 amino acids. Germline V gives CDR1 SGHTA, CDR2 FQGNSA. The chain's CDR3 is CASSHVQGDHEQYV. CDR3 nucleotide sequence: TGTGCCAGCAGCCACGTTCAGGGGGACCACGAGCAGTACGTC.

The V and J genes are TRBV12-5 and TRBJ2-4; D may be TRBD1 (5 bases). Trimming stripped 7 bases from V and 0 bases from J, with 16 bases between. Germline V CDR1 and CDR2: LGHNT, FRNRAP. This CDR3 contains 16 residues. The CDR3: CASAFETALAKNIQYF. The CDR3 DNA is TGTGCTAGTGCCTTCGAGACAGCACTAGCCAAAAACATTCAGTACTTC.